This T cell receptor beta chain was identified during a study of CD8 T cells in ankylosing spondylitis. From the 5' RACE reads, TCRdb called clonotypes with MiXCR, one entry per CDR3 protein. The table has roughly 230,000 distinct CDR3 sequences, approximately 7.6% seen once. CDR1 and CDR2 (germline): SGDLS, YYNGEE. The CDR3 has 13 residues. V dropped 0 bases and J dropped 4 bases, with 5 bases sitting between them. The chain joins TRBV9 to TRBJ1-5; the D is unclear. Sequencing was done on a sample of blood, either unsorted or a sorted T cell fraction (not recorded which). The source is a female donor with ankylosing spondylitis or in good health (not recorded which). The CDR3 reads CASSVDANQPQHF. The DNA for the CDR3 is TGTGCCAGCAGCGTAGACGCTAATCAGCCCCAGCATTTT.